This T cell receptor (beta chain) came from a study of neurological immune-mediated disorders. CDR1 LGHNA and CDR2 YSLEER come from the germline V gene. The CDR3 loop spans 15 amino acids. J lost 6 bases, V lost 4 bases, and 10 bases had no gene match. TCRdb redid the calling of the 5' RACE reads with MiXCR, one entry per CDR3 protein. The table includes about 59,000 distinct CDR3 sequences, around 3.8% detected once. This clonotype was detected many times. The sequence was obtained from a woman between 50 and 59 years old with multiple sclerosis. Sequenced sample: PBMCs. This chain links TRBV4-3 with TRBJ2-7, with 9 bases matching TRBD1. For the CDR3, the DNA is TGCGCCAGCAGCCTCCAGACAGGGGGACTCCCCGAGCAGTACTTC. It yields the protein CASSLQTGGLPEQYF.